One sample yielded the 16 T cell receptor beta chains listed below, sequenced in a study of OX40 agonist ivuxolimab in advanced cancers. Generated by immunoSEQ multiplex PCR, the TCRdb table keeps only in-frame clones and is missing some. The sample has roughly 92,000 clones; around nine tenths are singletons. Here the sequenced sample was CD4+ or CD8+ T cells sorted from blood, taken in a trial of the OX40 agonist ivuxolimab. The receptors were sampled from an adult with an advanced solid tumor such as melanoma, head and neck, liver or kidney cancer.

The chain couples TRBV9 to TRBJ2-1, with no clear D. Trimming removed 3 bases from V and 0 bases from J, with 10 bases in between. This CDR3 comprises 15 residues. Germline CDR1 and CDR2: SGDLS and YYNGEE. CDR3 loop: CASSGALSSYNEQFF. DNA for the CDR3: TGTGCCAGCAGCGGGGCGTTGAGCTCCTACAATGAGCAGTTCTTC.

The CDR3 protein is CASSDLQGARREQYF. The CDR3 DNA sequence: TGTGCCAGCAGTGATCTGCAGGGGGCGCGTCGCGAGCAGTACTTC. The rearrangement links TRBV27 to TRBJ2-7, with 8 bases identical to TRBD1. This CDR3 region has 15 residues. Per germline, CDR1 MNHEY and CDR2 SMNVEV (reference sequence). The V segment lost 5 bases and the J segment 6 bases; nucleotides outside the gene matches: 12.

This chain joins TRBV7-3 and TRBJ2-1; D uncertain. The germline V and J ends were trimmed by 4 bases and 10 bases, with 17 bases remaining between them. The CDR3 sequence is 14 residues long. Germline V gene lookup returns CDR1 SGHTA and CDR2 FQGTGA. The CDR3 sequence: CASSYSWLFGEQFF. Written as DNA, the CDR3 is TGTGCCAGCAGCTATTCGTGGCTATTCGGGGAGCAGTTCTTC.

CDR3 coding DNA: TGTGCCAGCAGCTTAAATTGGGCTGAAGCTTTCTTT. Translating gives CASSLNWAEAFF. This rearrangement joins TRBV7-8 to TRBJ1-1; D unclear. The length of the CDR3 is 12 residues. V was trimmed by 2 bases and J by 6 bases, leaving 7 bases between them. Germline assignment: CDR1 SGHVS and CDR2 FQNEAQ.

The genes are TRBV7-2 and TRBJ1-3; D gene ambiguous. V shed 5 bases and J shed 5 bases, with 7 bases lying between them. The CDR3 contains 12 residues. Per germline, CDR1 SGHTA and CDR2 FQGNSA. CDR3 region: CASSIQRNTIYF. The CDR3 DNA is TGTGCCAGCAGCATACAGCGAAACACCATATATTTT.

The CDR3 region is CASKIRFGTDTQYF. The CDR3 coding sequence is TGTGCCAGTAAGATTCGTTTTGGCACAGATACGCAGTATTTT. This sequence joins TRBV6-1 and TRBJ2-3; the D is unclear. Trimming cost V 9 bases and J 1 base, with 14 bases left between them. Germline values: CDR1 MNHNS, CDR2 SASEGT. The CDR3 spans 14 residues.

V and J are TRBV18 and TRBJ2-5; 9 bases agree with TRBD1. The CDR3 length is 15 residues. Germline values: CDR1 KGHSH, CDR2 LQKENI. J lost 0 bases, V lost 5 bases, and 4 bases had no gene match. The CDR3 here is CASSRQGGDQETQYF. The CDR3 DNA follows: TGTGCCAGCTCAAGACAGGGGGGGGACCAAGAGACCCAGTACTTC.

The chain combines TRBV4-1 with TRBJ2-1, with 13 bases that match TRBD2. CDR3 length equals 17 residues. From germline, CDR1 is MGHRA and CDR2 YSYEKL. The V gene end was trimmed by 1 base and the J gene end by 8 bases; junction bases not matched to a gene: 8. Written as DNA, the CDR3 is TGCGCCAGCAGCCAAGGCTCCGGGACTAGCGGGATTGATGAGCAGTTCTTC. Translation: CASSQGSGTSGIDEQFF.

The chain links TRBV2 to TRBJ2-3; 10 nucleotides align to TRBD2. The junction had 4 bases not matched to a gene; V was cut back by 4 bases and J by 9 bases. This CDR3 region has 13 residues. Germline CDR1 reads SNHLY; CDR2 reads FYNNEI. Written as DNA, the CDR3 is TGTGCCAGCAGTGTAAGCGGGGGGGCGACGCAGTATTTT. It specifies CASSVSGGATQYF.

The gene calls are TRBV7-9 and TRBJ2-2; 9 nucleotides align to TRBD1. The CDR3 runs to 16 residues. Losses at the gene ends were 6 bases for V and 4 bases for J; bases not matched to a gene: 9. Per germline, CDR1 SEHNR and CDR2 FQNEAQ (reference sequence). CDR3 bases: TGTGCCAGCAGTTATACAGGGGGCTACGGCACCGGGGAGCTGTTTTTT. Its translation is CASSYTGGYGTGELFF.

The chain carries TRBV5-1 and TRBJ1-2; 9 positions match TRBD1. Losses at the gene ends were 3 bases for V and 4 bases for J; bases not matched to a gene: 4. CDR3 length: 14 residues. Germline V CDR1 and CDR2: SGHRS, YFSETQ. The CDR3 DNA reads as TGCGCCAGCAGCTCCGGACAGGGGATCTATGGCTACACCTTC. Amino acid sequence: CASSSGQGIYGYTF.

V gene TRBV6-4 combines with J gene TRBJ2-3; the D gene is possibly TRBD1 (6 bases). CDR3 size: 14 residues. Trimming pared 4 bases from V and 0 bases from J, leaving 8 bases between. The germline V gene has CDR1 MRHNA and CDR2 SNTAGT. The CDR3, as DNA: TGTGCCAGCAGTGGGACAGAGAGCACAGATACGCAGTATTTT. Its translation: CASSGTESTDTQYF.

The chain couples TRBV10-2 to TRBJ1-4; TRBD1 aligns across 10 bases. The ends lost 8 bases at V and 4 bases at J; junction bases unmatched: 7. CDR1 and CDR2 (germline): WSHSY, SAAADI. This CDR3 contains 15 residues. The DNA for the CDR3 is TGCGCCAGCGGAGACAGGGGGCGCGGTAATGAAAAACTGTTTTTT. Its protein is CASGDRGRGNEKLFF.

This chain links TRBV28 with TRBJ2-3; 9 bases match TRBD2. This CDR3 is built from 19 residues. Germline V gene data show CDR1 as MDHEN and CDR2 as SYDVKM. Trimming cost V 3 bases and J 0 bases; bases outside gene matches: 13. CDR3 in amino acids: CASSFYSSGGTTSTDTQYF. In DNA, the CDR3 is TGTGCCAGCAGTTTTTATTCCAGCGGGGGGACTACTAGCACAGATACGCAGTATTTT.

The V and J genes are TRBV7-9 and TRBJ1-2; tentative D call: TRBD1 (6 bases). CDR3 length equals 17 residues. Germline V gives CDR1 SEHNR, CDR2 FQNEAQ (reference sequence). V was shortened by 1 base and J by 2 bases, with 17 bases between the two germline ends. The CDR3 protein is CASSLEVGAGANYGYTF. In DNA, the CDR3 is TGTGCCAGCAGCTTAGAGGTGGGGGCAGGGGCGAACTATGGCTACACCTTC.

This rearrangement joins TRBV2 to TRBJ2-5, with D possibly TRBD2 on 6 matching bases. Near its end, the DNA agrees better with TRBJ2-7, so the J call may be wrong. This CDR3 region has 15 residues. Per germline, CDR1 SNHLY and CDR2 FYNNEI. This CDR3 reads CASRILGPGLDEQYF. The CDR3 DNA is TGTGCCAGCAGAATTCTAGGTCCGGGACTGGACGAGCAGTACTTC.